Given below is one T cell receptor beta chain in context. What it binds is not known. This record comes from a study of T cell responses to AZD1222 COVID-19 vaccine. The study's findings and limits: Seropositive AZD1222 recipients at baseline numbered only five or six.

Measured with immunoSEQ multiplex PCR; TCRdb has only the in-frame clones, and not every one. The sample shows 130,000 or so clones, about 89% of them seen only once. The CDR3 contains 13 residues. Germline values: CDR1 SGHVS, CDR2 FNYEAQ. V lost 3 bases, J lost 3 bases, and 1 base stayed unmatched. The chain joins TRBV7-6 to TRBJ2-7; 8 positions match TRBD1. The input for sequencing was peripheral blood, taken on day 0 of AZD1222 vaccination. The sequence came from an adult in good health. CDR3 in amino acids: CASSLGTGYEQYF. The CDR3 nucleotides are TGTGCCAGCAGCTTGGGGACAGGCTACGAGCAGTACTTC.